This T cell receptor (beta chain) comes out of a study of Ad26.COV2.S vaccination and SARS-CoV-2 variants. Findings and limits, study-wide: Comparability of non-spike TCR breadth was observed across vaccine and placebo recipients.

Treatment here: over 15 received Ad26.COV2.S at low or high dose, single or two shots; several received placebo; per-sample allocation not given. Each sample was drawn 63 days after the first injection (of vaccine or placebo). Data came from immunoSEQ multiplex PCR; TCRdb stores just in-frame clones and leaves some out. The sample holds under 550,000 clones, over 75% seen once. CDR1 MNHEY and CDR2 SVGAGI come from the germline V gene. The V end lost 0 bases, the J end lost 9 bases, and 12 bases lay between the germline ends. This CDR3 has 14 amino acids. This clone appeared a few times. Its antigen remains unidentified.

This receptor was obtained from a person between 18 and 65 years old who received the Ad26.COV2.S COVID-19 vaccine or a placebo. J is TRBJ2-1 and V is TRBV6-5, with D perhaps matching TRBD1 (5 bases). Sequences were derived from peripheral blood, sampled in a trial of Ad26.COV2.S vaccine versus placebo. CDR3 coding DNA: TGTGCCAGCAGTTACTCCCGCAGGGTAGGTGAGCAGTTCTTC. This encodes CASSYSRRVGEQFF.